The T cell receptor beta chain under discussion was sequenced for a study of CXCR3-negative and CXCR3-positive naive CD8 T cells. Study-wide results and limits: More hydrophobic TRB CDR3s were found in CXCR3-positive naive cells than in CXCR3-negative naive cells.

The study made its TRB cDNA libraries by 5' RACE, adding UMI labels. With the 5' RACE reads reprocessed, TCRdb shows one record per CDR3 protein and no DNA. This sample contains 85,000 to 90,000 distinct CDR3 sequences. As regards this clonotype: No antigen is known for it.

The germline CDR1 and CDR2 sequences are SEHNR and FQNEAQ (reference sequence). The CDR3 spans 13 residues. The receptor's source is a human donor in good health. Some clones in this sample may be carry-over from other donors' samples. The sequenced material came from naive CXCR3+ CD8+ T cells from blood. As to subset: CD45RO-CCR7+CD27+CD95- naive CD8+ T cells expressing CXCR3 (TNR3+). The V call is TRBV7-9, the J call TRBJ1-1. This chain's CDR3 is CASSLAWDTEAFF.